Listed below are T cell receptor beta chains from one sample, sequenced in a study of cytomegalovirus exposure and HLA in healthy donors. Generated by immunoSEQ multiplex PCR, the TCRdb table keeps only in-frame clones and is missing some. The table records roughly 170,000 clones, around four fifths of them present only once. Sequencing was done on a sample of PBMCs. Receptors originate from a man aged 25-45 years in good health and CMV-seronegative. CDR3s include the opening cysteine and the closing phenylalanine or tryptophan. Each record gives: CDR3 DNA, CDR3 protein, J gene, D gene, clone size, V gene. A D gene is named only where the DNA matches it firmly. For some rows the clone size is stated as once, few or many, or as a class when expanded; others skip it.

TGTGCCAGCAGTTTAATCTCGGGGGGGGCGAAAGGAAGGTCCTACAATGAGCAGTTCTTC | CASSLISGGAKGRSYNEQFF | TRBJ2-1 | TRBD2 | - | TRBV27
TGTGCCAGCAGCTCCGGGACAGTGAACACTGAAGCTTTCTTT | CASSSGTVNTEAFF | TRBJ1-1 | TRBD1 | - | TRBV11-2
TGTGCCAGCTCACCGAGGGACTCGGGCACAGATACGCAGTATTTT | CASSPRDSGTDTQYF | TRBJ2-3 | - | - | TRBV18
TGTGCCAGCAGCACCCGGACTAGTCCTTTGGATGAGCAGTTCTTC | CASSTRTSPLDEQFF | TRBJ2-1 | TRBD2 | few | TRBV7-6
TGCGCCAGCAGCCAAGATAATGCGCAGGGGAAAAACACTGAAGCTTTCTTT | CASSQDNAQGKNTEAFF | TRBJ1-1 | - | - | TRBV4-3
TGCGCCAGCAGCCAGGGCGGGGGGGCGAACTATGGCTACACCTTC | CASSQGGGANYGYTF | TRBJ1-2 | - | - | TRBV4-3
TGTGCCATCAGCAGGGGGCGAGAGGTGAACACTGAAGCTTTCTTT | CAISRGREVNTEAFF | TRBJ1-1 | TRBD1 | - | TRBV10-3
TGTGCTAGTGGTTTGGGACTAGCGGGGAGCAATGAGCAGTTCTTC | CASGLGLAGSNEQFF | TRBJ2-1 | TRBD2 | - | TRBV12-5
TGTGCCACCCGCAGGCGGACGGAGGATGGCTACACCTTC | CATRRRTEDGYTF | TRBJ1-2 | - | - | TRBV10-3
TGTGCCAGCAGTTTACCGGGACAGGCTAACACCGGGGAGCTGTTTTTT | CASSLPGQANTGELFF | TRBJ2-2 | TRBD1 | - | TRBV6-6